The clone carrying this T cell receptor beta chain occurred a few times. What it binds is not known. The CDR3 runs to 15 residues. The V gene end was trimmed by 5 bases and the J gene end by 5 bases; junction bases not matched to a gene: 6. Germline V CDR1 and CDR2: MNHEY, SVGAGI. Unexposed donor CD4+ T cells date from about 2011-2018, before the COVID-19 pandemic. After around nine days of culture, CD4+ T cells were isolated. As cell numbers allowed, unexposed-donor CD4+ T cells faced SARS-CoV-2 S/N and four cold-coronavirus spikes. Libraries were prepared by immunoSEQ multiplex PCR; TCRdb keeps only in-frame clonotypes and omits some of them. The sample carries 25,000 to 30,000 clones, roughly three quarters recorded once. This sample was included in a study of CD4 T cells in relation to SARS-CoV-2 and coronaviruses. For the study at large: TCR beta CDR3s were sequenced after roughly ten-day antigen culture of PBMCs.

This receptor was identified in a human donor in good health. The sequenced material came from CD4+ T cells from PBMCs, cultured in vitro. The genes are TRBV6-5 and TRBJ1-6; 7 bases match TRBD1. The CDR3 spells CASSLQGPDNSPLHF. CDR3 DNA sequence: TGTGCCAGCAGTCTACAGGGGCCGGATAATTCACCCCTCCACTTT.